The clone carrying this T cell receptor beta chain was picked up a small number of times. Its specificity is not known. The data originate from a study of identical twins. The authors used template switching to add a universal primer site and gave cDNA unique molecular identifiers. TCRdb recomputed calls from the 5' RACE reads with MiXCR, one row per CDR3 protein. This sample has some 1,600,000 distinct CDR3 sequences, with around a third found just once. The study's findings and limits: With beta out-of-frame sequences, excess sharing by twins was weaker. One should note that invariant MAIT and iNKT cells could partly confound zero-insertion analyses.

Germline CDR1 and CDR2: SQVTM and ANQGSEA. The CDR3 contains 11 residues. Deletions cut 4 bases from V and 3 bases from J, with 6 bases between. Sequencing was performed on cord blood. The clonotype comes from a newborn girl in good health. J is TRBJ1-2 and V is TRBV29-1; D is unresolved. The CDR3 region has the DNA TGCAGCGTTGCGAGTGACTATGGCTACACCTTC. Amino acid sequence: CSVASDYGYTF.